The entry below describes one T cell receptor beta chain. Produced via immunoSEQ multiplex PCR; TCRdb's table is partial and in-frame only. The data contain 160,000 or so clones, 88% of them singletons. The record originates from a study of cytomegalovirus exposure and HLA in healthy donors. This CDR3 has 16 residues. The germline V gene encodes CDR1 KGHSH and CDR2 LQKENI. J lost 4 bases, V lost 3 bases, and 9 bases had no gene match. The rearrangement uses TRBV18 and TRBJ2-5, with 9 bases matching TRBD1. The material sequenced was PBMCs. The receptor's source is a man younger than 30 in good health and CMV-seronegative. The CDR3 reads CASSPTGTGFRETQYF. The CDR3 nucleotides read TGTGCCAGCTCACCGACCGGGACAGGGTTTCGAGAGACCCAGTACTTC.